The 21 T cell receptor beta chains presented below share a single source sample, sequenced in a study of blood T cells in healthy people across ages. PCR was performed a second time for 7 to 11 cycles using a sample-barcoded 5' primer and a J-beta primer mix. TCRdb independently ran MiXCR on the 5' RACE reads; one entry per CDR3 protein. The sample contains 700,000 or so distinct CDR3 sequences, 20% to 25% of which appear only once. The sample comprised blood. These receptors all stem from a man between 65 and 79 years old in good health.

The chain joins TRBV21-1 to TRBJ2-2; the table names TRBD1, a call not compared with the DNA. TRBV21-1 is annotated as a pseudogene. The CDR3 has 18 residues. This CDR3 reads CASIYPPTGLKNTGELFF. As DNA, the CDR3 is TGTGCCAGCATCTATCCCCCGACAGGTCTTAAGAACACCGGGGAGCTGTTTTTT.

V is TRBV6-5 and J is TRBJ1-4, with a tentative D call TRBD1 (6 bases). This CDR3 has 16 residues. In germline, CDR1 is MNHEY, CDR2 SVGAGI. Trimming pared 0 bases from V and 1 base from J, leaving 9 bases between. The chain's CDR3 is CASSYSWTVTNEKLFF. Here the CDR3 DNA reads TGTGCCAGCAGTTACTCTTGGACAGTAACTAATGAAAAACTGTTTTTT.

This chain connects TRBV14 to TRBJ2-1; D perhaps matches TRBD1 (6 bases). There are 16 residues in the CDR3. The V end was cut by 4 bases, the J end by 0 bases, with 13 bases between. CDR1 and CDR2 from the germline V gene are SGHDN and FVKESK. CDR3 sequence reads: CASSPSDSSSYNEQFF. Written as DNA, the CDR3 is TGTGCCAGCAGCCCTTCGGACAGCAGCTCCTACAATGAGCAGTTCTTC.

This clonotype was counted a single time. This chain uses TRBV20-1 with TRBJ2-1; maybe TRBD2 (6 bases). The CDR3 is 15 amino acids. V dropped 4 bases and J dropped 2 bases, with 15 bases sitting between them. The V gene's germline CDR1 is DFQATT and CDR2 SNEGSKA (reference sequence). The CDR3 sequence: CSAMERGVTYNEQFF. CDR3 DNA: TGCAGTGCTATGGAGCGCGGGGTCACCTACAATGAGCAGTTCTTC.

The chain carries TRBV9 and TRBJ2-5; 8 bases are a match to TRBD1. Germline trimming cut 4 bases from V and 5 bases from J; bases unmatched to any gene: 7. Looked up from germline, CDR1 is SGDLS and CDR2 is YYNGEE. The CDR3 sequence is 14 residues long. The chain's CDR3 is CASSHQGAEETQYF. The CDR3 DNA reads TGTGCCAGCAGCCATCAGGGGGCGGAGGAGACCCAGTACTTC.

This sequence joins TRBV7-2 and TRBJ1-1, with a possible D match to TRBD1 (5 bases). This CDR3 is built from 11 residues. V shed 3 bases and J shed 10 bases, with 9 bases lying between them. Germline values: CDR1 SGHTA, CDR2 FQGNSA. The CDR3 DNA reads TGTGCCAGCAGCTTTGAAAGGGGAGCTTTCTTT. Protein sequence: CASSFERGAFF.

This chain uses TRBV3-1 with TRBJ2-5; TRBD2 aligns across 9 bases. The V and J ends lost 8 bases and 4 bases, in that order; junction bases with no gene match: 11. The CDR3 has 15 amino acids. The germline V gene encodes CDR1 LGHDT and CDR2 YNNKEL (reference sequence). The CDR3 nucleotides are TGTGCCAGCGGACCTAGCGGGACAGTGGGAGAGACCCAGTACTTC. This gives the protein CASGPSGTVGETQYF.

The J gene is TRBJ2-2, the V gene TRBV18, with a weak D call TRBD2 (6 bases). The CDR3 has 15 residues. Deletions cut 4 bases from V and 4 bases from J, with 13 bases between. Germline CDR1 KGHSH, CDR2 LQKENI. The CDR3 nucleotides are TGTGCCAGCTCACGAGACGGGGGTCCCACCGGGGAGCTGTTTTTT. The encoded protein is CASSRDGGPTGELFF. Full variable domain (rest looked up from reference TRBV18 and TRBJ2-2): NAGVMQNPRHLVRRRGQEARLRCSPMKGHSHVYWYRQLPEEGLKFMVYLQKENIIDESGMPKERFSAEFPKEGPSILRIQQVVRGDSAAYFCASSRDGGPTGELFFGEGSRLTVL.

This rearrangement joins TRBV7-9 to TRBJ2-1, with 14 bases lining up with TRBD2. CDR1 and CDR2 (germline): SEHNR, FQNEAQ (reference sequence). J lost 6 bases, V lost 5 bases, and 6 bases had no gene match. The CDR3 spans 16 residues. The DNA of the CDR3 is TGTGCCAGCAGCCTCACCGGGACTAGCGGGGGCAATGAGCAGTTCTTC. Translation gives CASSLTGTSGGNEQFF.

This chain joins TRBV5-1 and TRBJ1-2; TRBD1 aligns across 8 bases. V lost 4 bases, J lost 4 bases, and 6 bases stayed unmatched. The CDR3 is made up of 14 amino acids. The germline V gene encodes CDR1 SGHRS and CDR2 YFSETQ. The CDR3 bases are TGCGCCAGCAGCGGACAGGGCCTTAGCTATGGCTACACCTTC. Its protein product is CASSGQGLSYGYTF.

This clonotype came up a few times. The chain uses TRBV11-2 and TRBJ2-2; no definite D call. The CDR3 has 15 amino acids. Germline CDR1 reads SGHAT; CDR2 reads FQNNGV. Trimming removed 5 bases from V and 3 bases from J, with 13 bases in between. This chain's CDR3 is CASSGAPSDTGELFF. The CDR3 nucleotides are TGTGCCAGCAGCGGTGCTCCGTCGGACACCGGGGAGCTGTTTTTT.

This clonotype was found a few times. The V and J genes are TRBV12-3 or TRBV12-4 and TRBJ2-1; D unclear. The CDR3 runs to 15 residues. Trimming took 6 bases from V and 5 from J, leaving 17 bases between them. The CDR3 bases are TGTGCCAGCAGGGTATGGGGAAGGGTCGACAATGAGCAGTTCTTC. Protein: CASRVWGRVDNEQFF.

There are a few counts of this clonotype. The chain joins TRBV7-2 to TRBJ1-2, with a possible D match to TRBD1 (5 bases). Trimming took off 1 base at V and 2 bases at J, with 14 bases between the two ends. This CDR3 spans 16 amino acids. Germline-derived CDR1 and CDR2 are SGHTA and FQGNSA. This CDR3 is CASSLGGERGNYGYTF. The CDR3 bases are TGTGCCAGCAGCTTAGGAGGTGAACGGGGGAACTATGGCTACACCTTC. Combining the CDR3 with reference TRBV7-2 and TRBJ1-2 gives the whole variable domain GAGVSQSPSNKVTEKGKDVELRCDPISGHTALYWYRQSLGQGLEFLIYFQGNSAPDKSGLPSDRFSAERTGGSVSTLTIQRTQQEDSAVYLCASSLGGERGNYGYTFGSGTRLTVV.

On this clonotype itself: Mismatch with germline at one junction end may stem from a read error. The genes are TRBV3-1 and TRBJ1-1; D gene ambiguous. This CDR3 spans 15 amino acids. CDR1 LGHDT and CDR2 YNNKEL come from the germline V gene (reference sequence). The CDR3 DNA follows: TGTGCCAGCAGCCAAGACGTCACCGCCCGCACTGACGCTTTCTTT. Its translation is CASSQDVTARTDAFF. Filled out from reference TRBV3-1 and TRBJ1-1, the complete variable domain reads DTAVSQTPKYLVTQMGNDKSIKCEQNLGHDTMYWYKQDSKKFLKIMFSYNNKELIINETVPNRFSPKSPDKAHLNLHINSLELGDSAVYFCASSQDVTARTDAFFGQGTRLTVV.

Comment on this clonotype: The CDR3 does not close with the conserved phenylalanine or tryptophan, likely indicating a read error. This rearrangement joins TRBV6-5 to TRBJ1-1; D remains unclear. This CDR3 comprises 13 residues. Germline values: CDR1 MNHEY, CDR2 SVGAGI. V was shortened by 2 bases and J by 5 bases, with 9 bases between the two germline ends. The chain's CDR3 is CASSYRARTEAFS. The CDR3 DNA reads as TGTGCCAGCAGTTACCGGGCAAGGACTGAAGCTTTCTCT.

The chain has TRBV7-9 and TRBJ1-5; D is possibly TRBD1 (5 bases). Per the germline V gene, CDR1 is SEHNR and CDR2 is FQNEAQ (reference sequence). Trimming took 4 bases from V and 2 from J, leaving 12 bases between them. This CDR3 has 15 residues. CDR3: CASSSGDGRNQPQHF. CDR3 sequence (DNA): TGTGCCAGCAGCTCCGGGGACGGTCGCAATCAGCCCCAGCATTTT. The entire variable domain, with the rest obtained from reference TRBV7-9 and TRBJ1-5, is as follows: DTGVSQNPRHKITKRGQNVTFRCDPISEHNRLYWYRQTLGQGPEFLTYFQNEAQLEKSRLLSDRFSAERPKGSFSTLEIQRTEQGDSAMYLCASSSGDGRNQPQHFGDGTRLSIL.

This clonotype was observed a handful of times. V gene TRBV10-3 combines with J gene TRBJ2-3, with D unclear. Germline V lookup: CDR1 ENHRY, CDR2 SYGVKD. This CDR3 region has 14 residues. Deletions cut 5 bases from V and 5 bases from J, with 14 bases between. The CDR3 reads CAISSSQGQDTQYF. The CDR3 bases are TGTGCCATCAGTTCGTCCCAAGGTCAAGATACGCAGTATTTT.

This clonotype has just one count. CDR3 nucleotide sequence: TGCAGTGCCGAAGAGCGGGGACAAGAGACCCAGTACTTC. It specifies CSAEERGQETQYF. This sequence joins TRBV20-1 and TRBJ2-5, with TRBD2 matching over 7 bases. Looked up from germline, CDR1 is DFQATT and CDR2 is SNEGSKA (reference sequence). J lost 2 bases, V lost 6 bases, and 6 bases had no gene match. The length of the CDR3 is 13 residues.

This clonotype was counted between two and nine times. The chain couples TRBV10-3 to TRBJ1-2, with D hard to call. CDR3 length: 11 amino acids. V lost 7 bases and J lost 4, with 7 bases in between. CDR1 is ENHRY and CDR2 is SYGVKD in the germline V gene. The CDR3 sequence: CAITPSYGYTF. Written as DNA, the CDR3 is TGTGCCATCACTCCTTCCTATGGCTACACCTTC.

V and J are TRBV20-1 and TRBJ1-1; the D gene is possibly TRBD1 (5 bases). The germline V gene encodes CDR1 DFQATT and CDR2 SNEGSKA (reference sequence). Trimming removed 6 bases from V and 2 bases from J, with 13 bases in between. The CDR3 contains 13 residues. The CDR3: CSALKGANTEAFF. In DNA, the CDR3 is TGCAGTGCCCTCAAAGGGGCCAACACTGAAGCTTTCTTT.

The chain recombines TRBV11-2 with TRBJ2-1, with unresolved D. V lost 0 bases and J lost 6, with 9 bases in between. CDR3 length: 14 residues. Germline-derived CDR1 and CDR2 are SGHAT and FQNNGV. The DNA for the CDR3 is TGTGCCAGCAGCTTAGAGCCTTCTGCCAATGAGCAGTTCTTC. This codes for CASSLEPSANEQFF.